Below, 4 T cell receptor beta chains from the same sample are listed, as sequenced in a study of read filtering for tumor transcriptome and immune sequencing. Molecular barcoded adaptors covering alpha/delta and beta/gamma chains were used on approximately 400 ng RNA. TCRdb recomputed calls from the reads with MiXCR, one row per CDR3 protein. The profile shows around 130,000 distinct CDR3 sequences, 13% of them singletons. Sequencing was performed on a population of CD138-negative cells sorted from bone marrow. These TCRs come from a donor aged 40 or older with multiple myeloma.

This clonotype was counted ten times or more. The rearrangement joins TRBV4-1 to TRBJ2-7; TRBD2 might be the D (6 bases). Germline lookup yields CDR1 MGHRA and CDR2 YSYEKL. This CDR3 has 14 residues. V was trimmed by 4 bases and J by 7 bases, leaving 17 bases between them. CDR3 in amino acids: CASSPFRGGMEQYF. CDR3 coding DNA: TGCGCCAGCAGCCCCTTTAGGGGAGGTATGGAGCAGTACTTC.

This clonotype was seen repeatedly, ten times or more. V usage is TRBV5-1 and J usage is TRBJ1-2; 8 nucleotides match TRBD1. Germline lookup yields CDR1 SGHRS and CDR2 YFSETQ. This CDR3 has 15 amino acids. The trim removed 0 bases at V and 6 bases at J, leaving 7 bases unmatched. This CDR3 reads CASSLEGRGHDGYTF. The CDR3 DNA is TGCGCCAGCAGCTTGGAGGGCAGGGGGCACGATGGCTACACCTTC.

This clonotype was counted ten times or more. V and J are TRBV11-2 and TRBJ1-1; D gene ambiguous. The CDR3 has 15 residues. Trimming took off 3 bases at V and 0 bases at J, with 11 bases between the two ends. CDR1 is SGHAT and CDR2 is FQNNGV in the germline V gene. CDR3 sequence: CASSFGTYMNTEAFF. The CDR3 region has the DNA TGTGCCAGCAGCTTCGGAACCTACATGAACACTGAAGCTTTCTTT.

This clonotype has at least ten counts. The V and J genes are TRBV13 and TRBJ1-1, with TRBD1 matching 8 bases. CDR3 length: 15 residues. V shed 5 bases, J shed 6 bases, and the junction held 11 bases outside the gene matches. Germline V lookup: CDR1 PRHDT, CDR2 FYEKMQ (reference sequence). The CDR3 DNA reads TGTGCCAGCAGCAACCCCCGGGACAGGTCGGCTGAAGCTTTCTTT. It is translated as CASSNPRDRSAEAFF. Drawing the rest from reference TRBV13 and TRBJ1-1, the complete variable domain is AAGVIQSPRHLIKEKRETATLKCYPIPRHDTVYWYQQGPGQDPQFLISFYEKMQSDKGSIPDRFSAQQFSDYHSELNMSSLELGDSALYFCASSNPRDRSAEAFFGQGTRLTVV.